Listed here are 2 T cell receptor beta chains from one sample, sequenced in a study of OX40 agonist ivuxolimab in advanced cancers. Sequencing was performed with immunoSEQ multiplex PCR; in TCRdb, only in-frame clones are kept and a portion is missing. This sample yields some 140,000 clones, of which more than 85% are seen a single time; approximately 0.99% belongs to the top ten. The sequencing used CD4+ or CD8+ T cells sorted from blood, collected in a trial of the OX40 agonist ivuxolimab. The origin of the receptors is an adult with an advanced solid tumor such as melanoma, head and neck, liver or kidney cancer.

J is TRBJ2-4 and V is TRBV25-1, with TRBD2 matching 8 bases. The CDR3 contains 13 residues. V shed 6 bases, J shed 7 bases, and the junction held 5 bases outside the gene matches. Germline V CDR1 and CDR2: MGHDK, SYGVNS. The CDR3 coding sequence is TGTGCCAGCAGCAGCGGGGGAAGCAACATTCAGTACTTC. Its translation is CASSSGGSNIQYF.

This rearrangement joins TRBV7-2 to TRBJ1-6; D call uncertain. Germline V gene data show CDR1 as SGHTA and CDR2 as FQGNSA. This CDR3 contains 15 residues. Trimming shortened V by 1 base and J by 10 bases, and 14 bases separated the two germline ends. CDR3 amino acids: CASSLGTLLGSPLHF. For the CDR3, the DNA is TGTGCCAGCAGCTTAGGAACGCTGCTCGGGTCACCCCTCCACTTT.